This is a list of T cell receptor beta chains from one sample in a study of blood T cell repertoires in COVID-19. Profiled with immunoSEQ multiplex PCR; TCRdb holds only in-frame clones, not every one. The sample yields roughly 140,000 clones, around 87% seen once. Sequencing was carried out using PBMCs or T cells enriched from blood (not recorded which). Receptors originate from a man in his sixties who had recovered from COVID-19. The CDR3 runs from the conserved cysteine through the conserved F or W. Fields, in order: J gene, V gene, CDR3 length, D gene, clone size, CDR3 protein, CDR3 DNA. D genes are given only for firm matches. The size entry is marked missing in some rows and otherwise reads once, few, many or a size class.

TRBJ2-2 | TRBV2 | 16 | TRBD1 | . | CASSDDGTGEGGELFF | TGTGCCAGCAGTGACGACGGGACAGGGGAGGGCGGGGAGCTGTTTTTT
TRBJ1-2 | TRBV4-2 | 17 | TRBD1 | . | CASSRGTGVLEGDGYTF | TGTGCCAGCAGCCGGGGGACAGGGGTCCTCGAGGGGGATGGCTACACCTTC
TRBJ1-2 | TRBV19 | 13 | . | . | CALRRGSLGGYTF | TGTGCCCTGAGGCGCGGAAGCCTAGGTGGCTACACCTTC
TRBJ1-1 | TRBV7-9 | 13 | TRBD1 | . | CASSLRRTGEAFF | TGTGCCAGCAGCTTACGTAGGACAGGAGAAGCTTTCTTT
TRBJ2-7 | TRBV19 | 13 | TRBD1 | . | CASSRAGGYEQYF | TGTGCCAGTAGTAGAGCAGGGGGCTACGAGCAGTACTTC
TRBJ2-4 | TRBV15 | 18 | TRBD2 | . | CATSRGPGLAGAKNIQYF | TGTGCCACCAGCAGAGGACCGGGACTAGCGGGAGCCAAAAACATTCAGTACTTC
TRBJ1-5 | TRBV4-1 | 16 | TRBD1 | once | CASSQGGTGRNQPQHF | TGCGCCAGCAGCCAAGGCGGGACAGGGAGAAATCAGCCCCAGCATTTT
TRBJ1-2 | TRBV2 | 13 | TRBD1 | . | CASTPGTVNGYTF | TGTGCCAGCACCCCCGGGACAGTCAATGGCTACACCTTC
TRBJ2-7 | TRBV7-3 | 15 | TRBD1 | . | CASSLMPGQVDEQYF | TGTGCCAGCAGCTTAATGCCGGGACAGGTTGACGAGCAGTACTTC
TRBJ1-2 | TRBV5-1 | 15 | TRBD1 | once | CASSIQGAGGYGYTF | TGCGCCAGCAGCATCCAGGGGGCGGGCGGCTATGGCTACACCTTC
TRBJ1-1 | TRBV4-1 | 14 | . | . | CASSPQGGSRGAFF | TGCGCCAGCAGCCCGCAGGGAGGGTCCAGGGGAGCTTTCTTT
TRBJ1-2 | TRBV28 | 13 | . | . | CASSFSGGDGYTF | TGTGCCAGCAGTTTTTCTGGGGGGGATGGCTACACCTTC
TRBJ2-6 | TRBV3-1/TRBV3-2 | 19 | TRBD1 | . | CASSQDGQGIFSGANVLTF | TGTGCCAGCAGCCAAGATGGACAGGGGATTTTCTCTGGGGCCAACGTCCTGACTTTC
TRBJ1-5 | TRBV4-1 | 13 | . | once | CASSQGTNQPQHF | TGCGCCAGCAGCCAGGGGACTAATCAGCCCCAGCATTTT
TRBJ2-7 | TRBV5-1 | 14 | . | few | CASSLEQGYYEQYF | TGCGCCAGCAGCTTGGAACAGGGTTACTACGAGCAGTACTTC
TRBJ1-3 | TRBV5-6 | 16 | TRBD1 | . | CASSSGQGFSGNTIYF | TGTGCCAGCAGCTCGGGACAGGGTTTCTCTGGAAACACCATATATTTT